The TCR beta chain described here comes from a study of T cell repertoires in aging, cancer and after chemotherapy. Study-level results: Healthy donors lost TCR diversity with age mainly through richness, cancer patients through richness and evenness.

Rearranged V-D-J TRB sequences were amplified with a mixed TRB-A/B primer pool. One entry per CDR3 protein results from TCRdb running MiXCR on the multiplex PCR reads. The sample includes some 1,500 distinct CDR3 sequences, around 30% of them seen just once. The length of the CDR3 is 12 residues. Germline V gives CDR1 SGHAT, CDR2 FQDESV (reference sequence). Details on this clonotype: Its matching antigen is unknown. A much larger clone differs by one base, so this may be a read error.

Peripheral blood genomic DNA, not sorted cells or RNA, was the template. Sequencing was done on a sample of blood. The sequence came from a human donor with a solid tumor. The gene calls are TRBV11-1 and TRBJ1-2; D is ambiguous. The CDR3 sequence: CASEGVDYGYAF. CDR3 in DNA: TGTGCCAGCGAGGGTGTCGACTATGGCTACGCCTTC.